This note documents a single T cell receptor (beta chain) sequence. The CDR3 contains 10 residues. Germline V gene lookup returns CDR1 SNHLY and CDR2 FYNNEI. Trimming shortened V by 6 bases and J by 5 bases, and 4 bases separated the two germline ends. The sample is drawn from a study of T cells in narcolepsy. TCRdb keeps only in-frame clones here, not all; method: immunoSEQ multiplex PCR. The sample lists tens of thousands of clones; approximately 89% were seen once. Sequencing used CD45RA- memory CD4+ T cells from PBMCs. The receptor's source is a human donor with narcolepsy. This chain joins TRBV2 and TRBJ2-5; D is unclear. The CDR3 here is CASSSETQYF. The CDR3 DNA follows: TGTGCCAGCAGCTCTGAGACCCAGTACTTC.